The source of this T cell receptor (beta chain) is a study of cytomegalovirus exposure and HLA in healthy donors. Primers included in the PCR were 60 Vbeta and 13 Jbeta primers. Sequencing was performed with immunoSEQ multiplex PCR; in TCRdb, only in-frame clones are kept and a portion is missing. The sample contains under 150,000 clones, roughly two thirds of which appear only once. V lost 11 bases and J lost 3, with 19 bases in between. This CDR3 region has 14 residues. In germline, CDR1 is MNHNS, CDR2 SASEGT. The sequenced sample was PBMCs. The chain links TRBV6-1 to TRBJ1-1; possibly TRBD1 for D (5 bases). This sequence originates from a human donor in good health. The CDR3: CASRLGVLYTEAFF. CDR3 nucleotide sequence: TGTGCCTCCCGGCTAGGGGTTCTGTACACTGAAGCTTTCTTT.